This entry lists 18 T cell receptor beta chains sequenced from one sample in a study of CD8+ T cells in alopecia areata. Investigators isolated RNA and reverse transcribed it into cDNA to act as the sequencing template. Assay used: immunoSEQ multiplex PCR; TCRdb lists only in-frame clones, some missing. This sample has roughly 250,000 clones, with under 70% found just once. Here the sequenced sample was CD4+ T cells sorted from blood, taken at week 0. Source of these receptors: a human donor with alopecia areata.

The chain combines TRBV5-6 with TRBJ2-1; D is uncertain. This CDR3 is 11 amino acids long. CDR1 is SGHDT and CDR2 is YYEEEE in the germline V gene. Trimming cost V 4 bases and J 6 bases, with 5 bases left between them. The CDR3 here is CASSQANEQFF. The DNA of the CDR3 is TGTGCCAGCAGCCAGGCCAATGAGCAGTTCTTC.

This chain connects TRBV29-1 to TRBJ2-1; D tentatively fits TRBD1 or TRBD2 (5 bases each). V gave up 2 bases and J gave up 7 bases, with 12 bases separating them. The V gene's germline CDR1 is SQVTM and CDR2 ANQGSEA. The CDR3 runs 13 residues. The CDR3 protein is CSVESGTGNEQFF. The CDR3 bases are TGCAGCGTTGAATCTGGGACGGGGAATGAGCAGTTCTTC.

The gene calls are TRBV11-2 and TRBJ2-7, with D possibly being TRBD2 (6 bases). The CDR3 extends over 15 amino acids. V lost 7 bases, J lost 2 bases, and 18 bases lay in between. Germline V gene lookup returns CDR1 SGHAT and CDR2 FQNNGV. CDR3 sequence reads: CASTQGGYSPYEQYF. The CDR3 bases are TGTGCCAGCACCCAGGGAGGTTACAGCCCCTACGAGCAGTACTTC.

To note about this clone: The same CDR3 arises from other DNA sequences in this sample as well. The chain employs TRBV9 and TRBJ2-7; D is unclear. The germline V gene has CDR1 SGDLS and CDR2 YYNGEE. This CDR3 region has 14 residues. Trimming stripped 0 bases from V and 0 bases from J, with 7 bases between. The CDR3 reads CASSVDGSSYEQYF. The CDR3 DNA reads as TGTGCCAGCAGCGTAGACGGCAGCTCCTACGAGCAGTACTTC.

The chain couples TRBV29-1 to TRBJ2-7; D uncertain. The CDR3 length is 15 residues. Looked up from germline, CDR1 is SQVTM and CDR2 is ANQGSEA. V lost 7 bases to trimming and J lost 3 bases, with 22 bases between them. In DNA form, the CDR3 reads TGCAGCGCAACGAAAAACCCAGATACGCTCTACGAGCAGTACTTC. Amino acids: CSATKNPDTLYEQYF.

To note about this clone: Other DNA sequences in this specimen translate into the identical CDR3. The chain combines TRBV29-1 with TRBJ2-1; D call uncertain. Germline CDR1 is SQVTM and CDR2 is ANQGSEA. CDR3 length: 12 amino acids. Deletions cut 2 bases from V and 3 bases from J, with 5 bases between. The CDR3 is CSVEKVYNEQFF. The CDR3, as DNA: TGCAGCGTTGAAAAGGTCTACAATGAGCAGTTCTTC.

About this clone: This sample also contains other DNA sequences that code for the same CDR3. This chain links TRBV29-1 with TRBJ2-5; no clear D gene. V lost 7 bases, J lost 3 bases, and 6 bases lay in between. CDR1 SQVTM and CDR2 ANQGSEA come from the germline V gene. The CDR3 sequence is 10 residues long. CDR3 residues: CSAGEETQYF. The CDR3 region has the DNA TGCAGCGCCGGCGAAGAGACCCAGTACTTC.

This clone was detected a few times. The DNA of the CDR3 is TGCAGCGTTGTCAGTGGGTTCAACGAGCAGTACTTC. Its protein is CSVVSGFNEQYF. The V call is TRBV29-1, the J call TRBJ2-7; D remains unclear. V shed 4 bases and J shed 5 bases, with 12 bases lying between them. The CDR3 consists of 12 residues. CDR1 is SQVTM, CDR2 ANQGSEA, per germline.

This clone was observed a handful of times. This chain links TRBV29-1 with TRBJ2-7; 7 bases map to TRBD1. Looked up from germline, CDR1 is SQVTM and CDR2 is ANQGSEA. Losses at the gene ends were 5 bases for V and 2 bases for J; bases not matched to a gene: 12. This CDR3 comprises 15 residues. CDR3 in amino acids: CSVIRQGGFTYEQYF. The CDR3 DNA follows: TGCAGCGTTATTCGACAGGGTGGTTTTACCTACGAGCAGTACTTC.

The gene calls are TRBV27 and TRBJ1-2; no clear D. Trimming shortened V by 5 bases and J by 8 bases, and 15 bases separated the two germline ends. This CDR3 has 13 amino acids. Germline V gene lookup returns CDR1 MNHEY and CDR2 SMNVEV (reference sequence). The CDR3 sequence: CASSPQGAGGYTF. The CDR3 nucleotides are TGTGCCAGCAGTCCTCAAGGAGCAGGAGGCTACACCTTC.

This clone came up a few times. This chain uses TRBV11-2 with TRBJ2-7, with no clear D. Trimming took off 4 bases at V and 3 bases at J, with 7 bases between the two ends. The CDR3 spans 12 residues. The germline V gene has CDR1 SGHAT and CDR2 FQNNGV. Here the CDR3 DNA reads TGTGCCAGCAGCTCGCAAGGCTACGAGCAGTACTTC. Encoded protein: CASSSQGYEQYF. The whole variable domain, filled in from reference TRBV11-2 and TRBJ2-7, reads EAGVAQSPRYKIIEKRQSVAFWCNPISGHATLYWYQQILGQGPKLLIQFQNNGVVDDSQLPKDRFSAERLKGVDSTLKIQPAKLEDSAVYLCASSSQGYEQYFGPGTRLTVT.

The chain uses TRBV25-1 and TRBJ2-2, with D unresolved. Germline V gives CDR1 MGHDK, CDR2 SYGVNS. Trimming left V 8 bases short and J 5 bases short, with 12 bases between. The CDR3 runs 13 residues. The CDR3 nucleotides read TGTGCCAGCCACCTGGACGGAACCGGGGAGCTGTTTTTT. Amino acids: CASHLDGTGELFF.

The chain has TRBV29-1 and TRBJ2-5; D might be TRBD1 (6 bases). This CDR3 has 14 amino acids. Germline V gene sequence: CDR1 SQVTM, CDR2 ANQGSEA. The V end lost 2 bases, the J end lost 5 bases, and 15 bases lay between the germline ends. The CDR3: CSVERDTRGETQYF. The CDR3 DNA sequence: TGCAGCGTTGAACGGGATACTAGGGGGGAGACCCAGTACTTC.

The V and J genes are TRBV30 and TRBJ2-5, with 14 bases identical to TRBD2. From germline, CDR1 is GTSNPN and CDR2 SVGIG (reference sequence). The trim removed 1 base at V and 8 bases at J, leaving 6 bases unmatched. The CDR3 runs 15 residues. The CDR3 loop reads CAWSAGLAGGQTQYF. The CDR3 DNA reads TGTGCCTGGAGTGCCGGACTAGCGGGGGGCCAAACCCAGTACTTC.

The J gene is TRBJ2-5, the V gene TRBV11-2, with TRBD2 matching 7 bases. The CDR3 is 15 residues long. The V gene's germline CDR1 is SGHAT and CDR2 FQNNGV. With V trimmed by 0 bases and J by 3 bases, 4 bases remained unmatched. The CDR3 spells CASSLDILAEETQYF. DNA for the CDR3: TGTGCCAGCAGCTTAGATATTCTAGCGGAAGAGACCCAGTACTTC.

The CDR3 sequence: CASSPWSSGGSEQYF. As DNA, the CDR3 is TGCGCCAGCAGCCCCTGGTCGTCCGGGGGAAGCGAGCAGTACTTC. The chain recombines TRBV4-3 with TRBJ2-7, with D possibly being TRBD2 (6 bases). Trimming removed 4 bases at V and 6 bases at J, with 19 bases between. This CDR3 has 15 amino acids. CDR1 is LGHNA, CDR2 YSLEER, per germline.

The chain has TRBV7-6 and TRBJ2-1, with D perhaps given as TRBD1 or TRBD2 (6 bases each). From germline, CDR1 is SGHVS and CDR2 FNYEAQ. Trimming stripped 2 bases from V and 2 bases from J, with 13 bases between. The CDR3 loop spans 16 amino acids. CDR3 sequence (DNA): TGTGCCAGCAGCTTACCTAGGAGGGGGACCTACAATGAGCAGTTCTTC. This codes for CASSLPRRGTYNEQFF.

The chain links TRBV10-3 to TRBJ2-5, with D uncertain. The germline V gene encodes CDR1 ENHRY and CDR2 SYGVKD. The CDR3 has 14 amino acids. V dropped 4 bases and J dropped 7 bases, with 16 bases sitting between them. This CDR3 is CAISAPGSQATQYF. The CDR3 DNA reads as TGTGCCATCAGTGCGCCTGGCTCGCAGGCGACCCAGTACTTC.